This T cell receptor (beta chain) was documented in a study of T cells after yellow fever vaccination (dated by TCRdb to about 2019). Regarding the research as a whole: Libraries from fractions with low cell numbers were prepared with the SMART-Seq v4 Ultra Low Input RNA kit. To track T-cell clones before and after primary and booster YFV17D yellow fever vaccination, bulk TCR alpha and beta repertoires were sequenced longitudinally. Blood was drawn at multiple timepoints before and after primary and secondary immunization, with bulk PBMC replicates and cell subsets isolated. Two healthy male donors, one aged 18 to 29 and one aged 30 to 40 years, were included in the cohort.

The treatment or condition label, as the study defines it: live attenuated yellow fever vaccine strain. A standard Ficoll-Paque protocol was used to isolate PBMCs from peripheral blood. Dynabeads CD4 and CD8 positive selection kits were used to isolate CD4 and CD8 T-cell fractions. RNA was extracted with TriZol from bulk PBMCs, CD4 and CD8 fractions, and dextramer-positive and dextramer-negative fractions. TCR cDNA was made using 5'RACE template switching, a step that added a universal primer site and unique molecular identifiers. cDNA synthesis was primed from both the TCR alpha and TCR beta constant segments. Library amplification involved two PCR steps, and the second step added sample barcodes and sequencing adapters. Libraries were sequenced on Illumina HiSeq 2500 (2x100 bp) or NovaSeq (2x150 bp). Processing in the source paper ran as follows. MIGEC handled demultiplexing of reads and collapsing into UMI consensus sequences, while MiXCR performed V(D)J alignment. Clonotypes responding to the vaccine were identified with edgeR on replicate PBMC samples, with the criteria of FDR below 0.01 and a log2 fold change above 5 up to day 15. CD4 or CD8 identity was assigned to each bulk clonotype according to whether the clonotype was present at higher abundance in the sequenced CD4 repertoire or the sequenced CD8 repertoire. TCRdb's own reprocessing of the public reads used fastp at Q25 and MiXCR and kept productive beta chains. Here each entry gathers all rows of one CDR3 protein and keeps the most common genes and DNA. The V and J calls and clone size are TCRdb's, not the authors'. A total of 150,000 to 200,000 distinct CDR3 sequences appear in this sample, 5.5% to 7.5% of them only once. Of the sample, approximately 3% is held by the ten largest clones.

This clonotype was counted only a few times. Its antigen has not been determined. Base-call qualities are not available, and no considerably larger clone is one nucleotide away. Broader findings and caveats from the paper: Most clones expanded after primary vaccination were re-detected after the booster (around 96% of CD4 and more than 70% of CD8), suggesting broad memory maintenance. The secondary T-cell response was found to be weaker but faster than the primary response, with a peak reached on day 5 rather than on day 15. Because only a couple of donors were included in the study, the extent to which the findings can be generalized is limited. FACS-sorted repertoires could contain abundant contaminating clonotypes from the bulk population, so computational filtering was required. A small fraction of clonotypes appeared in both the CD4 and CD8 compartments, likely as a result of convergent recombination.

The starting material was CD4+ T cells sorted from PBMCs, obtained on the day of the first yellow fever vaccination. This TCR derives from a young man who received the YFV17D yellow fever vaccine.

The sequence in DNA is TGTGCCAGCTACCCCCCGGCAGGACCGAACACCGGGGAGCTGTTTTTT. It encodes CASYPPAGPNTGELFF. The chain was built from TRBV18 and TRBJ2-2; no D segment can be confidently identified. CDR1 and CDR2 are drawn from the germline V gene: KGHSH, LQKENI. V and J lose 7 bases and 0 bases, and a span of 15 bases separates them. Including cysteine and phenylalanine, the CDR3 has 16 amino acids. Only CDR3 DNA remains: 48 bases, in frame from the first base.